These T cell receptor beta chains were read from a single sample in a study of blood T cell repertoires in COVID-19. Only in-frame clones appear in the TCRdb table, and some are missing; sequencing was by immunoSEQ multiplex PCR. The sample shows some 430,000 clones, roughly 88% of them seen only once. The sequenced material came from PBMCs or T cells enriched from blood (not recorded which). These receptors were obtained from a young man who had recovered from COVID-19. Both conserved end residues are part of each CDR3. D genes are given only for firm matches. Some rows mark clone size as missing; the rest say once, few, many or name a class of expanded clone.

>TRBJ1-1|TRBV5-1|.|.
CASSATIGTEAFF
TGCGCCAGCAGCGCCACCATCGGCACTGAAGCTTTCTTT
>TRBJ1-3|TRBV4-2|.|.
CASSPEGSSGNTIYF
TGTGCCAGCAGCCCCGAGGGATCCTCTGGAAACACCATATATTTT
>TRBJ2-6|TRBV6-6|.|once
CASSPLGGVSSGANVLTF
TGTGCCAGCAGTCCCCTTGGAGGGGTGTCGAGTGGGGCCAACGTCCTGACTTTC
>TRBJ2-7|TRBV9|.|.
CASSASGTPRYEQYF
TGTGCCAGCAGCGCCTCCGGGACACCTAGATACGAGCAGTACTTC
>TRBJ2-1|TRBV11-3|TRBD2|.
CASTGLADEQFF
TGTGCCAGCACCGGACTAGCGGACGAGCAGTTCTTC
>TRBJ1-2|TRBV27|.|.
CASSFQFNYGYTF
TGTGCCAGCAGTTTTCAATTTAACTATGGCTACACCTTC
>TRBJ1-1|TRBV27|.|.
CASSSGFRRGTEAFF
TGTGCCAGCAGTTCGGGGTTTCGGAGGGGCACTGAAGCTTTCTTT
>TRBJ1-2|TRBV5-5|.|.
CASSLIQRGADYGYTF
TGTGCCAGCAGCTTGATTCAACGGGGGGCCGACTATGGCTACACCTTC
>TRBJ2-2|TRBV27|.|once
CASSPPSSPGELFF
TGTGCCAGCAGTCCACCATCTAGCCCCGGGGAGCTGTTTTTT
>TRBJ2-7|TRBV6-5|TRBD2|once
CASIRASGTYEQYF
TGTGCCAGCATACGGGCTAGCGGGACCTACGAGCAGTACTTC
>TRBJ1-5|TRBV2|.|.
CASSPRRHQPQHF
TGTGCCAGCAGCCCACGGAGGCATCAGCCCCAGCATTTT
>TRBJ2-3|TRBV29-1|.|.
CSVSSRLSTDTQYF
TGCAGCGTATCGTCGAGGCTTAGCACAGATACGCAGTATTTT
>TRBJ2-7|TRBV7-8|TRBD1|once
CASSLGTGTEEQYF
TGTGCCAGCAGCTTAGGGACAGGGACAGAAGAGCAGTACTTC
>TRBJ1-2|TRBV28|.|few
CATLETVINYGYTF
TGTGCCACCCTTGAGACAGTGATAAACTATGGCTACACCTTC
>TRBJ1-1|TRBV14|.|.
CASNQVTGSTEAFF
TGTGCCAGCAACCAAGTGACTGGGAGCACTGAAGCTTTCTTT
>TRBJ1-1|TRBV27|TRBD1|.
CASSTQGDTEAFF
TGTGCCAGCAGTACCCAGGGGGACACTGAAGCTTTCTTT
>TRBJ1-5|TRBV11-2|TRBD1|.
CASSVGTGNQPQHF
TGTGCCAGCAGCGTGGGGACAGGGAATCAGCCCCAGCATTTT
>TRBJ2-3|TRBV7-4|.|.
CASSLGAGPTDTQYF
TGTGCCAGCAGCTTAGGGGCGGGCCCGACAGATACGCAGTATTTT
>TRBJ1-5|TRBV18|.|.
CASSNGQYSNQPQHF
TGTGCCAGCTCAAACGGACAGTATAGCAATCAGCCCCAGCATTTT
>TRBJ2-1|TRBV7-2|.|.
CASSKETSYNEQFF
TGTGCCAGCAGCAAGGAGACCTCCTACAATGAGCAGTTCTTC
>TRBJ1-2|TRBV27|TRBD1|.
CASRATGGASYTF
TGTGCCAGCAGGGCGACAGGGGGCGCGAGCTACACCTTC
>TRBJ2-3|TRBV27|TRBD1|.
CASGLGQGSRATDTQYF
TGTGCCAGCGGACTGGGACAGGGCTCGAGGGCCACAGATACGCAGTATTTT
>TRBJ1-1|TRBV5-1|TRBD1|.
CASSLAVDRGTEAFF
TGCGCCAGCAGCTTGGCCGTAGACAGGGGCACTGAAGCTTTCTTT
>TRBJ1-2|TRBV6-1|TRBD1|.
CASSEVETGGYGYTF
TGTGCCAGCAGTGAAGTCGAGACAGGGGGCTATGGCTACACCTTC